This T cell receptor beta chain was found in a study of lymphopenia after photon versus proton radiotherapy. Clones were sequenced by immunoSEQ multiplex PCR, and TCRdb holds only the in-frame ones, with some missing. The sample carries 43,000 or so clones, 85% recorded once. This clone has only one observation. Its antigen remains unidentified. CDR3 size: 13 residues. Trimming removed 9 bases from V and 2 bases from J, with 12 bases in between. In germline, CDR1 is LNHNV, CDR2 YYDKDF (reference sequence). Notes on the study in general: Oligoclonal CD8+ Temra expansion after nadir drove photon patients' diversity drop. Survival link was tested only in deceased patients; proton benefit remains a possibility.

The chain has TRBV15 and TRBJ2-3; D is perhaps TRBD1 or TRBD2 (5 bases each). Source: peripheral blood, taken from a patient treated with photon-based radiotherapy. This TCR was sampled from a middle-aged man with gastric cancer. The CDR3 region is CATSTGTTDTQYF. The CDR3 DNA sequence: TGTGCCACGTCCACGGGGACCACAGATACGCAGTATTTT.